The following is a T cell receptor beta chain sequence with its context. This record belongs to a study of blood T cell repertoires in COVID-19. Study as a whole: Cohort 3 donors were reported recovered after two negative PCRs, clearance, or symptom resolution.

Some clones are missing from TCRdb's copy, which holds only in-frame ones; the method was immunoSEQ multiplex PCR. Of roughly 200,000 clones in the sample, 80% to 90% were seen once. The germline CDR1 and CDR2 sequences are SGHRS and YFSETQ. V shed 4 bases and J shed 5 bases, with 18 bases lying between them. This CDR3 spans 15 amino acids. Sequenced material: PBMCs or T cells enriched from blood (not recorded which). The TCR was taken from a man in his thirties or forties in a cohort exposed to, infected with or recovered from COVID-19 (not recorded which). The V and J genes are TRBV5-1 and TRBJ2-5; no clear D gene. CDR3 sequence reads: CASSLRLQPLETQYF. The CDR3 DNA reads as TGCGCCAGCAGCCTCCGCCTACAGCCGCTGGAGACCCAGTACTTC.